The subject of this entry is one T cell receptor beta chain. The data were produced by immunoSEQ multiplex PCR, yet TCRdb's version contains in-frame clones alone and is incomplete. The data contain 100,000 or so clones, 90% to 95% of them singletons. These data are taken from a study of T cell changes during pregnancy in multiple sclerosis. The CDR3 is made up of 16 amino acids. V dropped 1 base and J dropped 0 bases, with 7 bases sitting between them. The V gene's germline CDR1 is KGHSH and CDR2 LQKENI. The chain carries TRBV18 and TRBJ2-6; weak D call: TRBD1 (5 bases). This receptor was identified in a female donor with multiple sclerosis, enrolled in a pregnancy study. Sample: peripheral blood, taken before pregnancy. The CDR3 DNA sequence: TGTGCCAGCTCACCACTCCAGGGCTCTGGGGCCAACGTCCTGACTTTC. It is translated as CASSPLQGSGANVLTF.